The clone carrying this TCR beta chain was counted between two and nine times. Its antigen is unidentified. Investigators performed immunoSEQ version v3.0 at survey level. Sequencing targeted about 40,000-55,000 T-cell genomes per sample. The assay was immunoSEQ multiplex PCR, and TCRdb's table has in-frame clones only and misses some. The sample lists tens of thousands of clones; approximately 80% were seen once. Per donor, a minimum of one pre-ART and a minimum of two post-ART PBMC samples were available. The data stem from a study of long-term antiretroviral therapy in people with HIV. Study context: Of all samples, the earliest predate the 2015 immediate-ART recommendation by about a decade. The study's findings and limits: ART-treated samples gained diversity yet remained below transplant donor controls.

CDR3 length: 17 residues. Trimming removed 1 base at V and 7 bases at J, with 23 bases between. Looked up from germline, CDR1 is SEHNR and CDR2 is FQNEAQ (reference sequence). This clonotype was obtained from a man aged 35 to 55 with HIV. The specimen was unsorted PBMCs, collected 0.1 years before starting antiretroviral therapy. This chain joins TRBV7-9 and TRBJ2-7, with a weak D call TRBD1 (6 bases). CDR3 sequence: CASSLDFTGTPEREQYF. DNA of the CDR3: TGTGCCAGCAGCTTAGACTTCACCGGGACACCCGAGAGAGAGCAGTACTTC.